The 19 T cell receptor beta chains reported below all come from one sample, sequenced in a study of cytomegalovirus exposure and HLA in healthy donors (TCRdb year 2017). Library prep was done by the immunoSEQ multiplex PCR assay. The multiplex PCR relied on a mix of 60 forward primers for TCR Vbeta segments and 13 reverse primers for TCR Jbeta segments. Drawn from immuneACCESS, this table holds only the in-frame rearrangements with V and J called that TCRdb kept. Clones are partly lost; checked studies trace under half to an unresolved V gene and leave the rest unexplained. The sample records more than 15,000 clones, roughly 70% of which are singletons. The top ten hold around 3.5% of the sample. The sample consisted of PBMCs. These receptors came from a man younger than 35 in good health and CMV-seronegative.

The gene calls are TRBV27 and TRBJ1-1, with TRBD1 matching 9 bases. This CDR3 has 12 residues. Looked up from germline, CDR1 is MNHEY and CDR2 is SMNVEV (reference sequence). The J segment lost 5 bases and the V segment lost 6 bases, leaving 1 base of the junction unmatched. The CDR3 coding sequence is TGTGCCAGCAGGACAGGGGGGACTGAAGCTTTCTTT. Residues: CASRTGGTEAFF.

The genes are TRBV5-1 and TRBJ2-3; possible D gene TRBD1, 5 bases. This CDR3 has 16 amino acids. Trimming took off 0 bases at V and 5 bases at J, with 16 bases between the two ends. In germline, CDR1 is SGHRS, CDR2 YFSETQ. The CDR3 DNA follows: TGCGCCAGCAGCTTGGGGGGCGGAAATGTCGGAGATACGCAGTATTTT. Protein: CASSLGGGNVGDTQYF.

The chain employs TRBV29-1 and TRBJ2-1, with D possibly matching TRBD1 (5 bases). Germline V gene data show CDR1 as SQVTM and CDR2 as ANQGSEA. The CDR3 covers 12 residues. Between the trimmed V and J ends, which lost 2 bases and 8 bases, there was a span of 10 bases. The CDR3 nucleotides are TGCAGCGTTGAACAGGGCGTCGATGAGCAGTTCTTC. Residues: CSVEQGVDEQFF.

The V gene is TRBV4-1, the J gene TRBJ2-1; the D gene is possibly TRBD2 (6 bases). The CDR3 consists of 15 residues. CDR1 MGHRA and CDR2 YSYEKL come from the germline V gene. Deletions cut 4 bases from V and 5 bases from J, with 15 bases between. Written as DNA, the CDR3 is TGCGCCAGCAGCCCTTCGGAGGGGAGGCACAATGAGCAGTTCTTC. Encoded protein: CASSPSEGRHNEQFF.

This clone was recorded only once. The chain employs TRBV2 and TRBJ2-2; D might be TRBD1 (7 bases). The CDR3 totals 16 residues. Germline loops: CDR1 SNHLY, CDR2 FYNNEI. V lost 5 bases and J 5 bases, leaving 18 bases between the germline ends. In nucleotides, the CDR3 is TGTGCCAGCAGTCCCGCTGACAGGGAGGTTACCGGGGAGCTGTTTTTT. This codes for CASSPADREVTGELFF.

The sample holds a few counts of this clone. This chain connects TRBV29-1 to TRBJ1-2; 8 bases map to TRBD1. This CDR3 has 14 residues. The junction had 8 bases not matched to a gene; V was cut back by 6 bases and J by 2 bases. Looked up from germline, CDR1 is SQVTM and CDR2 is ANQGSEA. The CDR3 sequence is CSVVTGGRNYGYTF. For the CDR3, the DNA is TGCAGCGTAGTAACAGGGGGAAGAAACTATGGCTACACCTTC.

The chain is built from TRBV6-5 and TRBJ2-1, with 9 bases identical to TRBD2. Losses at the gene ends were 2 bases for V and 4 bases for J; bases not matched to a gene: 3. The CDR3 covers 15 residues. The germline V gene has CDR1 MNHEY and CDR2 SVGAGI. CDR3: CASSYAGGPYNEQFF. The CDR3 nucleotides are TGTGCCAGCAGTTACGCGGGAGGGCCATACAATGAGCAGTTCTTC.

This clone appeared a few times. The rearrangement uses TRBV6-4 and TRBJ1-1; D uncertain. With 2 bases removed from V and 8 bases from J, the gap between germline ends came to 21 bases. The CDR3 is 16 residues long. Germline CDR1 reads MRHNA; CDR2 reads SNTAGT. CDR3 sequence reads: CASSDVRQSQAPEAFF. Written as DNA, the CDR3 is TGTGCCAGCAGTGACGTCAGGCAGTCCCAGGCCCCCGAAGCTTTCTTT.

This clone was counted only a few times. The rearrangement uses TRBV5-5 and TRBJ2-3; 9 bases fit TRBD1. V lost 3 bases to trimming and J lost 2 bases; unmatched junction nucleotides: 7. The germline CDR1 and CDR2 sequences are SGHKS and YYEKEE (reference sequence). The CDR3 contains 16 residues. CDR3 DNA sequence: TGTGCCAGCAGCTCCCACGGGACAGGGAACACAGATACGCAGTATTTT. It yields the protein CASSSHGTGNTDTQYF. Full variable domain (outside the CDR3, taken from reference TRBV5-5 and TRBJ2-3): DAGVTQSPTHLIKTRGQQVTLRCSPISGHKSVSWYQQVLGQGPQFIFQYYEKEERGRGNFPDRFSARQFPNYSSELNVNALLLGDSALYLCASSSHGTGNTDTQYFGPGTRLTVL.

This clone was observed a handful of times. The V call is TRBV7-9, the J call TRBJ2-7; 7 nucleotides agree with TRBD2. Trimming at V came to 6 bases and at J to 1 base, leaving 12 bases not matched to a gene. Germline V gene sequence: CDR1 SEHNR, CDR2 FQNEAQ (reference sequence). The CDR3 is 16 amino acids. The CDR3 protein is CASRPGGSRISYEQYF. In nucleotides, the CDR3 is TGTGCCAGCAGACCCGGGGGGAGCAGGATATCCTACGAGCAGTACTTC.

The chain uses TRBV2 and TRBJ1-2; D might be TRBD1 (6 bases). The CDR3 runs to 15 residues. Trimming removed 2 bases at V and 0 bases at J, with 10 bases between. Germline V gene lookup returns CDR1 SNHLY and CDR2 FYNNEI. CDR3: CASSEQGPANYGYTF. The CDR3 nucleotides read TGTGCCAGCAGTGAACAGGGGCCCGCTAACTATGGCTACACCTTC.

The genes are TRBV7-3 and TRBJ2-1; possibly TRBD2 for D (5 bases). V lost 4 bases and J 8 bases, leaving 12 bases between the germline ends. CDR3 size: 13 residues. Germline V gene data show CDR1 as SGHTA and CDR2 as FQGTGA. CDR3 bases: TGTGCCAGCAGCTATCGGGCGGGTGATGAGCAGTTCTTC. This encodes CASSYRAGDEQFF.

This clone has just one count. This chain connects TRBV30 to TRBJ2-3; D perhaps matches TRBD2 (5 bases). The length of the CDR3 is 13 residues. The germline V gene has CDR1 GTSNPN and CDR2 SVGIG (reference sequence). Trimming took off 0 bases at V and 4 bases at J, with 8 bases between the two ends. DNA for the CDR3: TGTGCCTGGAGTGTTAGTAGCGCAGATACGCAGTATTTT. Translation: CAWSVSSADTQYF. The whole variable domain, remainder taken from reference TRBV30 and TRBJ2-3, is SQTIHQWPATLVQPVGSPLSLECTVEGTSNPNLYWYRQAAGRGLQLLFYSVGIGQISSEVPQNLSASRPQDRQFILSSKKLLLSDSGFYLCAWSVSSADTQYFGPGTRLTVL.

This clone was observed a single time. This chain links TRBV5-1 with TRBJ1-2; D is undetermined. V gave up 0 bases and J gave up 7 bases, with 10 bases separating them. CDR1 and CDR2 (germline): SGHRS, YFSETQ. This CDR3 contains 13 residues. CDR3 sequence reads: CASSLETLGGYTF. In nucleotides, the CDR3 is TGCGCCAGCAGCTTGGAGACTCTCGGTGGCTACACCTTC.

The genes are TRBV29-1 and TRBJ2-7, with D maybe TRBD1 (6 bases). Germline V gene sequence: CDR1 SQVTM, CDR2 ANQGSEA. The CDR3 runs 12 residues. V lost 5 bases and J 4 bases, leaving 12 bases between the germline ends. CDR3 protein: CSVRDNEYEQYF. As DNA, the CDR3 is TGCAGCGTTAGGGACAACGAATACGAGCAGTACTTC.

V gene TRBV30 combines with J gene TRBJ2-7; 8 nucleotides match TRBD2. Germline assignment: CDR1 GTSNPN and CDR2 SVGIG (reference sequence). The CDR3 runs to 17 residues. After removal of 6 bases from V and 3 bases from J, the junction contained 19 bases not matched to a gene. The chain's CDR3 is CACTLAGLSDRIYEQYF. The CDR3 coding sequence is TGTGCCTGCACCCTAGCGGGTCTCTCGGATAGGATCTACGAGCAGTACTTC.

This clone was counted a few times. The gene calls are TRBV15 and TRBJ2-5; the match to TRBD2 covers 7 bases. The junction had 14 bases not matched to a gene; V was cut back by 8 bases and J by 5 bases. Germline CDR1 LNHNV, CDR2 YYDKDF (reference sequence). There are 15 residues in the CDR3. The CDR3 bases are TGTGCCACCGGAGCCGCCTGGGGGGGTCGTGAGACCCAGTACTTC. Translated, it gives CATGAAWGGRETQYF.

This chain uses TRBV18 with TRBJ2-3; unclear D gene. V lost 3 bases and J lost 6, with 7 bases in between. The germline V gene encodes CDR1 KGHSH and CDR2 LQKENI. The CDR3 is 12 amino acids. The CDR3 DNA sequence: TGTGCCAGCTCACCGGCATCCGATACGCAGTATTTT. Translating it yields CASSPASDTQYF.

This clone was seen a single time. The chain employs TRBV30 and TRBJ2-1; 9 positions agree with TRBD2. Germline CDR1 reads GTSNPN; CDR2 reads SVGIG (reference sequence). V lost 3 bases and J lost 12; bases outside the gene matches: 15. The CDR3 length is 15 residues. The CDR3 sequence is CAWSKIAGVGSLQFF. CDR3 DNA sequence: TGTGCCTGGAGCAAGATAGCGGGAGTGGGTTCGTTGCAGTTCTTC.